The rows below give T cell receptor beta chains drawn from one sample of a study of shared clonotypes between healthy human individuals. Assay used: immunoSEQ multiplex PCR; TCRdb lists only in-frame clones, some missing. The sample consists of 2,500,000 or so clones, just under 95% of them appearing once. The sequenced material came from naive CD4+ T cells from PBMCs. The receptors were gathered from a young man in good health. Some clones in this sample may be carry-over from other donors' samples. CDR3s include the opening cysteine and the closing phenylalanine or tryptophan.

>TRBJ2-7|TRBV7-6
CASSLTSGSYEQYF
>TRBJ2-2|TRBV29-1
CSVEGGTGELFF
>TRBJ2-7|TRBV7-9
CASSFSSKGFSYEQYF
>TRBJ1-5|TRBV5-1
CASSLEGVSNQPQHF
>TRBJ2-7|TRBV9
CASSVVGGRAEQYF
>TRBJ2-5|TRBV18
CASTGQDQETQYF
>TRBJ2-1|TRBV7-2
CASSRSGREQFF
>TRBJ2-1|TRBV10-3
CAISEVGTSNEQFF
>TRBJ1-1|TRBV7-9
CASSDGGGVEAFF
>TRBJ1-5|TRBV19
CASMISGGNQPQHF
>TRBJ2-2|TRBV7-2
CASSLASGHTGELFF
>TRBJ2-4|TRBV7-2
CASSPTRQLAKNIQYF
>TRBJ2-7|TRBV5-1
CASSLVGRSSYEQYF
>TRBJ2-7|TRBV28
CASSFSVSYEQYF